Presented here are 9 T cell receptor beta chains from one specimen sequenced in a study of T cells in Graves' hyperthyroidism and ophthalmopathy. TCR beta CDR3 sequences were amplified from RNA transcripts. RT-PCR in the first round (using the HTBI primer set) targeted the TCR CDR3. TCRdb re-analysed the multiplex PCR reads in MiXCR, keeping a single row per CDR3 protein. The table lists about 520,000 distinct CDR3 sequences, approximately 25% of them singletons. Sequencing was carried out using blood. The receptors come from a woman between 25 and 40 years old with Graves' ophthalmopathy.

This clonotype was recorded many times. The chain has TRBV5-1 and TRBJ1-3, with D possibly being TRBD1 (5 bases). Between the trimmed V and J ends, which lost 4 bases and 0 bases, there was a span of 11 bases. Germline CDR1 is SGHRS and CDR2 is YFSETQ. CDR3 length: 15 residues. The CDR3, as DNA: TGCGCCAGCAGCCCTTCAGGGAACTCTGGAAACACCATATATTTT. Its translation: CASSPSGNSGNTIYF.

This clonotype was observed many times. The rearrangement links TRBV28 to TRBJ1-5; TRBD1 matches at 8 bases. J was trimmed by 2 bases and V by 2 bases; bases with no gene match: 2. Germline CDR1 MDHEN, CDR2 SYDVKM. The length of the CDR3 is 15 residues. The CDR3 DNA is TGTGCCAGCAGTTTAGGGACAGGCCGCAATCAGCCCCAGCATTTT. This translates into CASSLGTGRNQPQHF.

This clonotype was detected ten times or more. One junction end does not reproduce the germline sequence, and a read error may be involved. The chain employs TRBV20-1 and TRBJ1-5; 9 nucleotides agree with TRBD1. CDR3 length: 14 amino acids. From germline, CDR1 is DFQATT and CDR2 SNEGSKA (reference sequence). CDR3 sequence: CSAWTGEYNQPQHF. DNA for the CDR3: TGCAGTGCTTGGACAGGGGAGTACAATCAGCCCCAGCATTTC.

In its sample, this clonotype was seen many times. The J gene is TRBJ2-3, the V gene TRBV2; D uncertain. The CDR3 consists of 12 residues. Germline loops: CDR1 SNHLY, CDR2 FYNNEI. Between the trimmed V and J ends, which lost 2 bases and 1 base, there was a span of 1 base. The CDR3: CASSERTDTQYF. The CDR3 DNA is TGTGCCAGCAGTGAACGCACAGATACGCAGTATTTT.

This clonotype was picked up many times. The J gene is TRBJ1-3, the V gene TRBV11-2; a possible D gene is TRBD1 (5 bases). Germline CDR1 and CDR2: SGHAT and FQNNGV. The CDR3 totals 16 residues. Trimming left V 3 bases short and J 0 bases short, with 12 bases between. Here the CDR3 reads CASSFLGLSSGNTIYF. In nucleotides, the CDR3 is TGTGCCAGCAGCTTTTTGGGACTGAGCTCTGGAAACACCATATATTTT.

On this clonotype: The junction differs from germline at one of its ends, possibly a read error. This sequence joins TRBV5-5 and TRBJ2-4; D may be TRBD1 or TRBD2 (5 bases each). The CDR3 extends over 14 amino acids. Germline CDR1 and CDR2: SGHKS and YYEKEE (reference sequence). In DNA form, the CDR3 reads TGCGCCAGCTGCTTGGGGGTAGCCAAAAACATTCAGTACTTC. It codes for CASCLGVAKNIQYF.

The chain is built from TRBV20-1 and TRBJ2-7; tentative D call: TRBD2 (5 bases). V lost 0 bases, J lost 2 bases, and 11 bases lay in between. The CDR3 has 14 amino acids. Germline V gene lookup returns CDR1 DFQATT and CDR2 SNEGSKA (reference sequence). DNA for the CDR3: TGCAGTGCTAGAGATTCCGGACTTGCCTACGAGCAGTACTTC. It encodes CSARDSGLAYEQYF.

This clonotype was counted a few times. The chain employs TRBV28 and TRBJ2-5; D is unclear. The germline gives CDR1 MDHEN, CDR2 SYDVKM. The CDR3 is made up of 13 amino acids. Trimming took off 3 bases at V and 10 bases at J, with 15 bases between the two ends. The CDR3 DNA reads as TGTGCCAGCAGTTTCGTGGCCGGCCTTGGCCAGTACTTC. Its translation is CASSFVAGLGQYF.

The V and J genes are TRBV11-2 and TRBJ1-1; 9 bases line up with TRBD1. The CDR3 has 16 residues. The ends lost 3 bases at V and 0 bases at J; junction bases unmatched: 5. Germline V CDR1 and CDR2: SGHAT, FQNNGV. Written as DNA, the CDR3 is TGTGCCAGCAGCTTCTCGGGACAGGGCCTGAACACTGAAGCTTTCTTT. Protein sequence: CASSFSGQGLNTEAFF.